This T cell receptor (beta chain) was identified in a study of shared clonotypes between healthy human individuals. Study results and limitations: On the whole, naive subsets had larger estimated richness than memory subsets had. Clonotypes that were shared across a handful of donors made up roughly 5.2% of naive CD4 clonotypes.

Note on this clone: Its cognate antigen is unknown. Distinct nucleotide sequences in the sample also encode this CDR3.

Running of the assay took place at deep level. TCRdb's table, derived via immunoSEQ multiplex PCR, lists solely in-frame clones and lacks some. The data show some 1 million clones, 75% seen once. V lost 8 bases, J lost 2 bases, and 12 bases lay in between. This CDR3 contains 13 residues. The germline V gene encodes CDR1 SNHLY and CDR2 FYNNEI. The chain employs TRBV2 and TRBJ1-2; perhaps TRBD1 as D (5 bases). This TCR was recovered from a man younger than 30 in good health. Source material: memory CD4+ T cells sorted from blood. Subset specified: CD45RA-negative fraction. The CDR3 DNA sequence: TGTGCCAGCCGCCCACAGGTGAACTATGGCTACACCTTC. It translates to CASRPQVNYGYTF. The variable domain in full, with the rest retrieved from reference TRBV2 and TRBJ1-2, is EPEVTQTPSHQVTQMGQEVILRCVPISNHLYFYWYRQILGQKVEFLVSFYNNEISEKSEIFDDQFSVERPDGSNFTLKIRSTKLEDSAMYFCASRPQVNYGYTFGSGTRLTVV.